Only one count was recorded for the clone carrying this T cell receptor beta chain. The germline V gene encodes CDR1 SEHNR and CDR2 FQNEAQ (reference sequence). V dropped 2 bases and J dropped 2 bases, with 12 bases sitting between them. The CDR3 covers 15 residues. This specimen comes from a study of lymphopenia after photon versus proton radiotherapy. Sequencing was performed with immunoSEQ multiplex PCR; in TCRdb, only in-frame clones are kept and a portion is missing. The sample has some 55,000 clones; approximately 86% are singletons. The source material was peripheral blood, sampled from a patient treated with photon-based radiotherapy. The rearrangement joins TRBV7-9 to TRBJ2-5, with D unclear. The sequence was obtained from a man aged 40-55 years with gastric cancer. The CDR3 nucleotides read TGTGCCAGCAGCTTAAAGGCGACTTATCAAGAGACCCAGTACTTC. Its protein product is CASSLKATYQETQYF.